This entry lists 30 T cell receptor beta chains sequenced from one sample in a study of T cells in Graves' hyperthyroidism and ophthalmopathy. TCR beta CDR3 regions were amplified from RNA transcripts. HTBI primers drove first-round RT-PCR of the TCR CDR3. TCRdb recomputed calls from the multiplex PCR reads with MiXCR, one row per CDR3 protein. Here the sample spans approximately 610,000 distinct CDR3 sequences, roughly 14% being singletons. Input material: blood. These TCRs come from a woman between 40 and 55 years old with Graves' ophthalmopathy.

Points on this clonotype: Just one base apart from a much larger clone, this may be a read error. The rearrangement uses TRBV20-1 and TRBJ2-7, with a tentative D call TRBD2 (5 bases). Germline V CDR1 and CDR2: DFQATT, SNEGSKA (reference sequence). Trimming left V 3 bases short and J 0 bases short, with 12 bases between. CDR3 length: 14 residues. The CDR3 nucleotides read TGCAGTGCTAGGGTAGCGAGAGGCTCCTACGAGCAGTACTTC. Translation gives CSARVARGSYEQYF.

This clonotype appeared many times. The chain recombines TRBV6-1 with TRBJ2-7; 10 bases are shared with TRBD1. Per the germline V gene, CDR1 is MNHNS and CDR2 is SASEGT. Trimming took 5 bases from V and 3 from J; bases not matched to a gene: 4. The length of the CDR3 is 14 residues. The CDR3: CASSPWTGGYEQYF. CDR3 in DNA: TGTGCCAGCAGTCCTTGGACAGGGGGCTACGAGCAGTACTTC.

In this sample, this clonotype turned up many times. This rearrangement joins TRBV7-8 to TRBJ2-7; TRBD2 aligns across 7 bases. From germline, CDR1 is SGHVS and CDR2 FQNEAQ. The CDR3 loop spans 15 amino acids. The ends lost 5 bases at V and 3 bases at J; junction bases unmatched: 10. In DNA, the CDR3 is TGTGCCAGCAGCCATTCGGTGGCGGGAGACTACGAGCAGTACTTC. This gives the protein CASSHSVAGDYEQYF.

This clonotype was detected ten times or more. The chain has TRBV7-9 and TRBJ1-1, with D possibly being TRBD1 (5 bases). CDR3 length equals 12 residues. V dropped 5 bases and J dropped 10 bases, with 14 bases sitting between them. CDR1 SEHNR and CDR2 FQNEAQ come from the germline V gene (reference sequence). The CDR3, as DNA: TGTGCCAGCAGCCGGGACTTAGGAGTAGCTTTCTTT. Its protein product is CASSRDLGVAFF.

This clonotype was observed at least ten times. The chain is built from TRBV6-2 or TRBV6-3 and TRBJ2-7; TRBD2 aligns across 8 bases. This CDR3 has 14 residues. J lost 3 bases, V lost 7 bases, and 8 bases had no gene match. CDR1 is MNHEY and CDR2 is SVGEGT in the germline V gene. The CDR3 DNA is TGTGCCAGCACCTTAGCGGGGTTTGTCTACGAGCAGTACTTC. This sequence encodes CASTLAGFVYEQYF.

This chain joins TRBV10-3 and TRBJ1-5; 7 bases line up with TRBD1. With 4 bases clipped from V and 2 bases from J, the junction kept 8 bases outside the gene matches. The CDR3 runs 16 residues. CDR1 and CDR2 from the germline V gene are ENHRY and SYGVKD. In DNA, the CDR3 is TGTGCCATCAGTGCAGGGACAGCTGAGGGCAATCAGCCCCAGCATTTT. Residues: CAISAGTAEGNQPQHF.

Many counts were recorded for this clonotype. This sequence joins TRBV29-1 and TRBJ2-7; 10 bases align to TRBD1. This CDR3 is built from 14 residues. The V gene end was trimmed by 6 bases and the J gene end by 3 bases; junction bases not matched to a gene: 8. The germline V gene encodes CDR1 SQVTM and CDR2 ANQGSEA. The DNA of the CDR3 is TGCAGCGTGGAGCGGACAGGGGGTCACTACGAGCAGTACTTC. This translates into CSVERTGGHYEQYF.

This sequence joins TRBV11-2 and TRBJ2-2, with 9 bases fitting TRBD2. The CDR3 is 16 residues long. Germline V gene sequence: CDR1 SGHAT, CDR2 FQNNGV. J was trimmed by 1 base and V by 5 bases; bases with no gene match: 5. CDR3 sequence: CASSHQTSGNTGELFF. In DNA, the CDR3 is TGTGCCAGCAGCCACCAGACTAGCGGGAACACCGGGGAGCTGTTTTTT.

In its sample, this clonotype was seen many times. One end of the junction is discordant with germline, which a read error may explain. This CDR3 reads CASREGERLNTEAFF. The CDR3 DNA sequence: TGTGCCAGCAGGGAAGGGGAGAGGTTGAACACTGAAGCTTTCTTT. V and J are TRBV6-1 and TRBJ1-1, with a tentative D call TRBD1 (5 bases). The CDR3 spans 15 residues. Germline CDR1 MNHNS, CDR2 SASEGT.

This clonotype has a count of ten or more. The genes are TRBV7-8 and TRBJ2-1; 11 nucleotides match TRBD1. Germline-derived CDR1 and CDR2 are SGHVS and FQNEAQ. This CDR3 comprises 16 residues. The V segment lost 0 bases and the J segment 8 bases; nucleotides outside the gene matches: 6. The CDR3 region is CASSLARTGGRDEQFF. The CDR3 bases are TGTGCCAGCAGCTTAGCGAGGACAGGGGGCAGGGATGAGCAGTTCTTC.

This clonotype came up many times. CDR3 DNA: TGTGCCAGCAGTTACTCCGGGCCCCGACAGGGCACTGAAGCTTTCTTT. It codes for CASSYSGPRQGTEAFF. This chain connects TRBV6-5 to TRBJ1-1; TRBD1 matches 7 bases. Germline CDR1 and CDR2: MNHEY and SVGAGI. The junction had 8 bases not matched to a gene; V was cut back by 0 bases and J by 4 bases. The CDR3 totals 16 residues.

This clonotype was recorded at least ten times. The rearrangement joins TRBV7-6 to TRBJ2-7, with 9 bases aligning to TRBD2. This CDR3 is built from 16 residues. J gave up 3 bases and V 5 bases, and 11 bases lay outside the gene matches. Germline lookup yields CDR1 SGHVS and CDR2 FNYEAQ. CDR3: CASSRRAGGTSYEQYF. DNA for the CDR3: TGTGCCAGCAGCCGGAGGGCGGGAGGGACGAGCTACGAGCAGTACTTC.

Ten or more counts support this clonotype. The chain uses TRBV20-1 and TRBJ2-7, with 8 positions matching TRBD1. V was pared by 0 bases and J by 5 bases, with 9 bases of the junction left unmatched. Germline assignment: CDR1 DFQATT and CDR2 SNEGSKA (reference sequence). The CDR3 loop spans 15 amino acids. This chain's CDR3 is CSARDSSGTGDEQYF. The CDR3 DNA is TGCAGTGCTAGAGACTCGTCCGGGACAGGAGACGAGCAGTACTTC.

The chain is built from TRBV12-3 or TRBV12-4 and TRBJ1-2; tentatively, D is TRBD1 (5 bases). The CDR3 covers 13 residues. V lost 7 bases, J lost 8 bases, and 17 bases lay in between. The CDR3: CASILGGLEGYTF. In DNA form, the CDR3 reads TGTGCCAGCATCTTGGGGGGACTGGAGGGCTACACCTTC.

This clonotype was found many times. This chain uses TRBV19 with TRBJ2-7; D gene unclear. Trimming left V 3 bases short and J 5 bases short, with 14 bases between. This CDR3 spans 14 amino acids. The V gene's germline CDR1 is LNHDA and CDR2 SQIVND (reference sequence). CDR3 coding DNA: TGTGCCAGTAGTATTACGTCCTCTCTCAACGAGCAGTACTTC. Amino acid sequence: CASSITSSLNEQYF.

This clonotype was observed many times. V is TRBV11-2 and J is TRBJ1-5; D remains unclear. The CDR3 covers 13 residues. V lost 0 bases, J lost 5 bases, and 5 bases lay in between. Germline-derived CDR1 and CDR2 are SGHAT and FQNNGV. Here the CDR3 DNA reads TGTGCCAGCAGCTTAGATGTTGATCAGCCCCAGCATTTT. It yields the protein CASSLDVDQPQHF.

This clonotype was observed many times. This rearrangement joins TRBV20-1 to TRBJ1-1; no clear D gene. V lost 1 base to trimming and J lost 0 bases, with 15 bases between them. This CDR3 has 16 amino acids. Germline V gene sequence: CDR1 DFQATT, CDR2 SNEGSKA (reference sequence). Here the CDR3 DNA reads TGCAGTGCTAGAGTAGGTCCTGGCAGACTGAACACTGAAGCTTTCTTT. This sequence encodes CSARVGPGRLNTEAFF.

The V and J genes are TRBV20-1 and TRBJ2-5, with 11 positions matching TRBD2. The CDR3 loop spans 17 amino acids. CDR1 DFQATT and CDR2 SNEGSKA come from the germline V gene (reference sequence). V trimming: 6 bases; J trimming: 0 bases; junction bases outside the gene matches: 12. Written as DNA, the CDR3 is TGCAGTGCGCCAATCCCGGGACTAGCGGTGTACCAAGAGACCCAGTACTTC. Translation gives CSAPIPGLAVYQETQYF.

There are many counts of this clonotype. The V call is TRBV28, the J call TRBJ2-7; 8 bases line up with TRBD1. With 5 bases clipped from V and 2 bases from J, the junction kept 5 bases outside the gene matches. This CDR3 spans 14 amino acids. Germline V gene data show CDR1 as MDHEN and CDR2 as SYDVKM. CDR3 region: CASSPPDRAYEQYF. The CDR3 nucleotides read TGTGCCAGCAGTCCTCCGGACAGGGCCTACGAGCAGTACTTC.

The table lists this clonotype with many counts. A junction end diverges from the germline sequence, so it may reflect a read error. The chain has TRBV28 and TRBJ1-2; the D is unclear. The CDR3 is 12 residues long. Germline assignment: CDR1 MDHEN and CDR2 SYDVKM. CDR3 region: CASSPTNYGYTF. The DNA of the CDR3 is TGTGCCAGCAGTCCCACTAATTATGGCTACACCTTC.

There are many counts of this clonotype. The rearrangement links TRBV7-2 to TRBJ1-2, with D unresolved. Trimming shortened V by 5 bases and J by 4 bases, and 17 bases separated the two germline ends. This CDR3 region has 15 residues. Germline CDR1 SGHTA, CDR2 FQGNSA. The CDR3 reads CASSPIATGFYGYTF. DNA for the CDR3: TGTGCCAGCAGCCCGATCGCGACGGGATTCTATGGCTACACCTTC. Together with reference TRBV7-2 and TRBJ1-2, the CDR3 gives the full variable domain: GAGVSQSPSNKVTEKGKDVELRCDPISGHTALYWYRQSLGQGLEFLIYFQGNSAPDKSGLPSDRFSAERTGGSVSTLTIQRTQQEDSAVYLCASSPIATGFYGYTFGSGTRLTVV.

The chain employs TRBV4-1 and TRBJ2-7; weak D call: TRBD2 (5 bases). This CDR3 region has 14 residues. Per the germline V gene, CDR1 is MGHRA and CDR2 is YSYEKL. Trimming cost V 0 bases and J 1 base, with 7 bases left between them. CDR3: CASSQEGSSYEQYF. CDR3 DNA sequence: TGCGCCAGCAGCCAAGAAGGGAGTTCCTACGAGCAGTACTTC.

This clonotype occurred many times. This sequence joins TRBV5-1 and TRBJ2-7; no reliable D call. The V gene lost 1 base and the J gene lost 1 base, with 15 bases spanning the gap. CDR1 is SGHRS and CDR2 is YFSETQ in the germline V gene. This CDR3 contains 16 residues. CDR3 sequence reads: CASSLSSEPTSYEQYF. The CDR3 bases are TGCGCCAGCAGCTTGTCTTCAGAACCGACTTCCTACGAGCAGTACTTC. Combining the CDR3 with reference TRBV5-1 and TRBJ2-7 gives the whole variable domain KAGVTQTPRYLIKTRGQQVTLSCSPISGHRSVSWYQQTPGQGLQFLFEYFSETQRNKGNFPGRFSGRQFSNSRSEMNVSTLELGDSALYLCASSLSSEPTSYEQYFGPGTRLTVT.

This clonotype was detected many times. J is TRBJ2-7 and V is TRBV4-3, with D possibly TRBD2 on 5 matching bases. The germline V and J ends were trimmed by 0 bases and 5 bases, with 17 bases remaining between them. There are 16 residues in the CDR3. In germline, CDR1 is LGHNA, CDR2 YSLEER. CDR3 residues: CASSQDLAGAADEQYF. The CDR3 DNA follows: TGCGCCAGCAGCCAAGATCTTGCAGGAGCGGCGGACGAGCAGTACTTC.

Ten or more counts support this clonotype. The chain uses TRBV28 and TRBJ1-2, with a weak D call TRBD1 (5 bases). The ends were cut back, 6 bases at V and 8 bases at J, with 16 bases in the middle. The CDR3 spans 13 residues. Germline CDR1 MDHEN, CDR2 SYDVKM. This CDR3 reads CASRTGTLRGYTF. In DNA form, the CDR3 reads TGTGCCAGCAGAACCGGGACGCTTCGGGGCTACACCTTC.

This clonotype was detected many times. The chain links TRBV28 to TRBJ2-5; 10 bases map to TRBD1. V lost 5 bases to trimming and J lost 0 bases; unmatched junction nucleotides: 9. Germline loops: CDR1 MDHEN, CDR2 SYDVKM. This CDR3 region has 17 residues. DNA of the CDR3: TGTGCCAGCAGTCCGACAGGGGGCGAGTTGGACCAAGAGACCCAGTACTTC. It translates to CASSPTGGELDQETQYF. The full variable domain, in which reference TRBV28 and TRBJ2-5 provide the parts outside the CDR3, is DVKVTQSSRYLVKRTGEKVFLECVQDMDHENMFWYRQDPGLGLRLIYFSYDVKMKEKGDIPEGYSVSREKKERFSLILESASTNQTSMYLCASSPTGGELDQETQYFGPGTRLLVL.

This clonotype came up many times. The chain combines TRBV7-8 with TRBJ2-5; D possibly corresponds to TRBD2 (7 bases). Germline V gives CDR1 SGHVS, CDR2 FQNEAQ. The CDR3 has 15 residues. The ends were cut back, 5 bases at V and 4 bases at J, with 17 bases in the middle. The CDR3 DNA is TGTGCCAGCAGCCTTCGAGGGGGGGTCCCAGAGACCCAGTACTTC. This gives the protein CASSLRGGVPETQYF.

This clonotype has ten or more counts. CDR3 nucleotide sequence: TGTGCCAGCAGCTTAGTCGTTGCCAACTATGGCTACACCTTC. Translated: CASSLVVANYGYTF. The chain is built from TRBV7-9 and TRBJ1-2, with D unresolved. Germline V lookup: CDR1 SEHNR, CDR2 FQNEAQ (reference sequence). V dropped 1 base and J dropped 2 bases, with 8 bases sitting between them. CDR3 length: 14 amino acids.

The rearrangement joins TRBV6-1 to TRBJ1-1; no definite D call. The V and J ends lost 4 bases and 8 bases respectively, with 17 bases between them. CDR1 is MNHNS and CDR2 is SASEGT in the germline V gene. This CDR3 has 14 residues. The CDR3 nucleotides are TGTGCCAGCAGTGGGCTGGCCGGGTCTGCCGAAGCTTTCTTT. Protein: CASSGLAGSAEAFF.

This clonotype has just a few counts. The V call is TRBV5-1, the J call TRBJ2-3, with D perhaps matching TRBD1 (6 bases). CDR1 is SGHRS and CDR2 is YFSETQ in the germline V gene. The CDR3 is 11 residues long. The germline V and J ends were trimmed by 8 bases and 5 bases, with 9 bases remaining between them. The CDR3 sequence is CASRGLDTQYF. The CDR3 bases are TGCGCCAGTAGGGGGTTAGATACGCAGTATTTT.